This T cell receptor (beta chain) was identified in a study of blood T cell repertoires in COVID-19. With V trimmed by 1 base and J by 0 bases, 3 bases remained unmatched. Looked up from germline, CDR1 is SGHTA and CDR2 is FQGNSA. This CDR3 contains 15 residues. Using immunoSEQ multiplex PCR, the repertoire was profiled, and TCRdb retains in-frame clones only, with some absent. The data hold fewer than 150,000 clones, with about 83% observed a single time. The sample was peripheral blood. The chain carries TRBV7-2 and TRBJ2-7; 7 positions match TRBD2. This clonotype was obtained from a woman between 40 and 55 years old with acute or convalescent COVID-19. The CDR3 loop reads CASSLELATSYEQYF. CDR3 DNA sequence: TGTGCCAGCAGCTTAGAACTAGCGACCTCCTACGAGCAGTACTTC.